One and the same sample provided the 22 T cell receptor beta chains below, sequenced in a study of blood T cell repertoires in COVID-19. Sequencing used immunoSEQ multiplex PCR; TCRdb keeps in-frame clones, though not all of them. The sample lists 100,000 or so clones; under 95% were seen once. Material for sequencing was peripheral blood. Receptors originate from a woman aged 50 to 60 in a cohort sampled during active COVID-19.

Points on this clone: This specimen includes other DNA sequences encoding the same CDR3. V usage is TRBV28 and J usage is TRBJ1-2, with D possibly being TRBD1 (6 bases). V shed 5 bases and J shed 2 bases, with 9 bases lying between them. The CDR3 totals 13 residues. Germline values: CDR1 MDHEN, CDR2 SYDVKM. The chain's CDR3 is CASSLGQNYGYTF. For the CDR3, the DNA is TGTGCCAGCAGTCTTGGACAGAACTATGGCTACACCTTC.

CDR3: CASSLAQGAVIGYTF. The CDR3 region has the DNA TGTGCCAGCAGCTTAGCCCAGGGGGCGGTGATCGGCTACACCTTC. The chain links TRBV7-8 to TRBJ1-2, with TRBD1 matching 8 bases. V shed 0 bases and J 8 bases; nucleotides not matched to a gene: 8. Germline values: CDR1 SGHVS, CDR2 FQNEAQ. CDR3 length: 15 residues.

The chain is built from TRBV10-3 and TRBJ2-7; TRBD2 matches 12 bases. Germline V gene sequence: CDR1 ENHRY, CDR2 SYGVKD. This CDR3 has 16 amino acids. V gave up 4 bases and J gave up 0 bases; unmatched junction bases: 4. CDR3 loop: CAISGTSGASSYEQYF. The CDR3 coding sequence is TGTGCCATCAGTGGGACTAGCGGGGCCAGCTCCTACGAGCAGTACTTC.

The CDR3 nucleotides read TGCGCCAGCAGTGAGTCGATTCCTAGCGGGGGGCCCGGGGAGCTGTTTTTT. This sequence encodes CASSESIPSGGPGELFF. This chain links TRBV10-1 with TRBJ2-2, with 11 bases aligning to TRBD2. Germline assignment: CDR1 WNHNN and CDR2 SYGVQD (reference sequence). The ends lost 0 bases at V and 6 bases at J; junction bases unmatched: 6. The CDR3 sequence is 17 residues long.

The rearrangement links TRBV6-5 to TRBJ2-1, with unresolved D. V was pared by 5 bases and J by 0 bases, with 11 bases between. Germline lookup yields CDR1 MNHEY and CDR2 SVGAGI. CDR3 length equals 15 residues. Written as DNA, the CDR3 is TGTGCCAGCAGTCCGTCCCGTAGCTCCTACAATGAGCAGTTCTTC. Translating it yields CASSPSRSSYNEQFF.

The V and J genes are TRBV5-1 and TRBJ2-7; TRBD2 is a possible D gene (6 bases). The CDR3 covers 16 residues. Per germline, CDR1 SGHRS and CDR2 YFSETQ. V dropped 4 bases and J dropped 0 bases, with 17 bases sitting between them. The CDR3 spells CASSLTRGLSSYEQYF. Here the CDR3 DNA reads TGCGCCAGCAGCCTTACACGGGGGTTAAGCTCCTACGAGCAGTACTTC.

V gene TRBV7-2 combines with J gene TRBJ2-7, with a weak D call TRBD1 (5 bases). The CDR3 length is 13 residues. V was shortened by 5 bases and J by 10 bases, with 18 bases between the two germline ends. Germline V gene lookup returns CDR1 SGHTA and CDR2 FQGNSA. CDR3 coding DNA: TGTGCCAGCAGCCAGATACAGGCAGGGCCCCAGTACTTC. Protein sequence: CASSQIQAGPQYF.

This chain connects TRBV29-1 to TRBJ2-3, with 7 bases matching TRBD2. The trim removed 4 bases at V and 4 bases at J, leaving 14 bases unmatched. CDR3 size: 16 residues. CDR1 is SQVTM, CDR2 ANQGSEA, per germline. The CDR3 spells CSVAARVAGPPDTQYF. Written as DNA, the CDR3 is TGCAGCGTTGCGGCGAGGGTAGCGGGCCCCCCAGATACGCAGTATTTT.

This CDR3 is CASTTGGVNTEAFF. The CDR3 DNA follows: TGCGCCAGCACCACAGGGGGGGTGAACACTGAAGCTTTCTTT. This sequence joins TRBV5-1 and TRBJ1-1; 8 bases are shared with TRBD1. The germline gives CDR1 SGHRS, CDR2 YFSETQ. This CDR3 spans 14 amino acids. Germline trimming cut 6 bases from V and 0 bases from J; bases unmatched to any gene: 4.

The J gene is TRBJ1-1, the V gene TRBV5-1, with D perhaps TRBD1 (6 bases). This CDR3 comprises 15 residues. Germline CDR1 reads SGHRS; CDR2 reads YFSETQ. V was cut by 4 bases and J by 0 bases, with 13 bases left in between. DNA of the CDR3: TGCGCCAGCAGCAACCACCAGGGGTTGAACACTGAAGCTTTCTTT. Protein sequence: CASSNHQGLNTEAFF.

This clone was found once. The chain joins TRBV18 to TRBJ2-7; perhaps TRBD1 as D (6 bases). The CDR3 runs to 14 residues. Germline V CDR1 and CDR2: KGHSH, LQKENI. Trimming removed 1 base at V and 2 bases at J, with 9 bases between. CDR3 nucleotides: TGTGCCAGCTCACCACGCGCAGGGGCCTACGAGCAGTACTTC. Protein sequence: CASSPRAGAYEQYF.

The CDR3 sequence is CASSWGQGGGPLHF. The CDR3 coding sequence is TGTGCCAGCAGCTGGGGACAGGGGGGAGGACCCCTCCACTTT. V gene TRBV5-6 combines with J gene TRBJ1-6; 11 positions agree with TRBD1. CDR3 length: 14 residues. Germline trimming cut 3 bases from V and 12 bases from J; bases unmatched to any gene: 5. Germline V lookup: CDR1 SGHDT, CDR2 YYEEEE.

The chain carries TRBV10-3 and TRBJ2-1; a weak D match, TRBD2 (6 bases). From germline, CDR1 is ENHRY and CDR2 SYGVKD. This CDR3 comprises 15 residues. V shed 2 bases and J shed 3 bases, with 11 bases lying between them. The CDR3 DNA follows: TGTGCCATCAGTGAGACTAGCCCCTACTACAATGAGCAGTTCTTC. Amino acid sequence: CAISETSPYYNEQFF.

J is TRBJ2-7 and V is TRBV28; 11 positions agree with TRBD2. Germline V CDR1 and CDR2: MDHEN, SYDVKM. The V and J ends lost 10 bases and 3 bases, in that order; junction bases with no gene match: 17. The CDR3 runs to 17 residues. DNA of the CDR3: TGTGCCACCGATCCCGGGCTAGCGGGAGGACGGGTCTACGAGCAGTACTTC. The encoded protein is CATDPGLAGGRVYEQYF.

V and J are TRBV28 and TRBJ1-5; D is possibly TRBD1 (6 bases). The CDR3 is made up of 14 amino acids. Germline-derived CDR1 and CDR2 are MDHEN and SYDVKM. Trimming pared 5 bases from V and 3 bases from J, leaving 11 bases between. The DNA of the CDR3 is TGTGCCAGCAGTGTTGGGACATTCAATCAGCCCCAGCATTTT. Amino acids: CASSVGTFNQPQHF.

The rearrangement uses TRBV6-1 and TRBJ2-7; 9 bases are shared with TRBD1. This CDR3 is built from 15 residues. The trim removed 2 bases at V and 2 bases at J, leaving 4 bases unmatched. Germline CDR1 reads MNHNS; CDR2 reads SASEGT. The DNA of the CDR3 is TGTGCCAGCAGTGAAAGGACAGGGGCGACCTACGAGCAGTACTTC. As protein: CASSERTGATYEQYF.

The V call is TRBV27, the J call TRBJ1-3; possible D gene TRBD1, 5 bases. Germline CDR1 reads MNHEY; CDR2 reads SMNVEV (reference sequence). V lost 5 bases and J 6 bases, leaving 14 bases between the germline ends. The CDR3 totals 14 residues. The chain's CDR3 is CASSTRGASNTIYF. The DNA of the CDR3 is TGTGCCAGCAGTACCCGCGGGGCGTCAAACACCATATATTTT.

The DNA for the CDR3 is TGTGCCAGCAGCTTAGTAGCGGGAGCCCCGCTCGAAACCGGGGAGCTGTTTTTT. Protein: CASSLVAGAPLETGELFF. V and J are TRBV11-3 and TRBJ2-2, with 9 positions matching TRBD2. V shed 1 base, J shed 5 bases, and the junction held 11 bases outside the gene matches. Germline V lookup: CDR1 SGHNT, CDR2 YENEEA. There are 18 residues in the CDR3.

The V gene is TRBV29-1, the J gene TRBJ2-2; D might be TRBD1 (5 bases). V lost 7 bases to trimming and J lost 5 bases, with 17 bases between them. Germline values: CDR1 SQVTM, CDR2 ANQGSEA. This CDR3 has 14 residues. The CDR3 nucleotides read TGCAGCGCAAGACAGCAAAGGGAAACCGGGGAGCTGTTTTTT. Amino acids: CSARQQRETGELFF.

V is TRBV15 and J is TRBJ2-1, with TRBD2 as a possible D gene (6 bases). Germline CDR1 is LNHNV and CDR2 is YYDKDF (reference sequence). The CDR3 length is 15 residues. Between the trimmed V and J ends, which lost 0 bases and 8 bases, there was a span of 14 bases. The CDR3 DNA sequence: TGTGCCACCAGCAGAGATCTCCCCGGGGGTCATGAGCAGTTCTTC. Its protein is CATSRDLPGGHEQFF.

The count of this clone is one. The chain is built from TRBV7-2 and TRBJ2-7; the D gene is possibly TRBD2 (6 bases). The CDR3 covers 15 residues. Germline assignment: CDR1 SGHTA and CDR2 FQGNSA. Trimming shortened V by 5 bases and J by 1 base, and 15 bases separated the two germline ends. The CDR3 loop is CASSPHDGGSYEQYF. The CDR3 region has the DNA TGTGCCAGCAGCCCCCACGATGGGGGGTCCTACGAGCAGTACTTC.

Here the CDR3 DNA reads TGTGCCAGTAGTGGGGTGGCGGGGGGACACGGGCAGTTCTTC. Protein: CASSGVAGGHGQFF. The V call is TRBV19, the J call TRBJ2-1; the match to TRBD2 covers 8 bases. Germline V gene sequence: CDR1 LNHDA, CDR2 SQIVND (reference sequence). V was clipped by 5 bases and J by 12 bases; unmatched bases: 12. This CDR3 comprises 14 residues.